The present TCR beta chain was sequenced within a study of cytomegalovirus exposure and HLA in healthy donors. Researchers ran the PCR with 60 Vbeta and 13 Jbeta primers. This table comes from immunoSEQ multiplex PCR, and its TCRdb copy is limited to in-frame clones, with some not included. The sample consists of some 160,000 clones, roughly 82% of them appearing once. The CDR3 is 14 residues long. The ends were cut back, 3 bases at V and 2 bases at J, with 11 bases in the middle. Germline CDR1 LNHDA, CDR2 SQIVND (reference sequence). Notes on this clone: The antigen remains undetermined.

Study findings and constraints: The study carried out a later analysis of TCR beta sequences. It associated 15,000 to 20,000 of them with specific HLA alleles at a false discovery rate of 0.05. In vitro, three CMV-associated chains proved specific for CMV antigens. A highly shared variant cluster was judged a likely technical artifact.

This rearrangement joins TRBV19 to TRBJ2-7; D might be TRBD2 (6 bases). The TCR was taken from a woman aged 30 to 39 in good health and CMV-seronegative. The sample was PBMCs. CDR3 protein: CASSMGGETYEQYF. The CDR3 DNA reads TGTGCCAGTAGTATGGGCGGGGAGACCTACGAGCAGTACTTC.